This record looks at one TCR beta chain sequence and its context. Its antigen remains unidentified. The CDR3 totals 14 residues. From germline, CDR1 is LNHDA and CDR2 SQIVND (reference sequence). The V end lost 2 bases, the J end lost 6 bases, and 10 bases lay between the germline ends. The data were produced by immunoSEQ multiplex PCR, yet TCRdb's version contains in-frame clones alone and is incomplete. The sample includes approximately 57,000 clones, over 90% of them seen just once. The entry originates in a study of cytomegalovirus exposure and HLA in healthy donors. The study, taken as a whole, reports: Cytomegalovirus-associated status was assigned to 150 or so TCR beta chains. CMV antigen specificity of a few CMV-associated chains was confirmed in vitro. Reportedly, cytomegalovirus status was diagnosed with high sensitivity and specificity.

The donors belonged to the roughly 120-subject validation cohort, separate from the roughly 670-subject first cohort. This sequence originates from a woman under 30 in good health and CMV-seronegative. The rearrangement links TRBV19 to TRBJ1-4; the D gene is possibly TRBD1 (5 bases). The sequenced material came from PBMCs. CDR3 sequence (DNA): TGTGCCAGTAGTATACAGGGATACGATGAAAAACTGTTTTTT. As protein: CASSIQGYDEKLFF.